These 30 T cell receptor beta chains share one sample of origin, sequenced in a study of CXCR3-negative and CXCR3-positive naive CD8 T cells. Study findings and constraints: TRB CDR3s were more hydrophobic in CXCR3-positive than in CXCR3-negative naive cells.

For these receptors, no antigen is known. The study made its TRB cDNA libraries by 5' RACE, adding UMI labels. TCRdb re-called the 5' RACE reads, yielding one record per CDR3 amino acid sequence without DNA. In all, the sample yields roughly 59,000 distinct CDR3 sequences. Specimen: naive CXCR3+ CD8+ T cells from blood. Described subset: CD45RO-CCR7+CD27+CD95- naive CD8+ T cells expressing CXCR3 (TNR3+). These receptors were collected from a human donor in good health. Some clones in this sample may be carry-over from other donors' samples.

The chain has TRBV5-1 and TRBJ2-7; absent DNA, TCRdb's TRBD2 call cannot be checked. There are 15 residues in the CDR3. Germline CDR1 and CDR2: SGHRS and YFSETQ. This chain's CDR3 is CASSNSELSPYEQYF.

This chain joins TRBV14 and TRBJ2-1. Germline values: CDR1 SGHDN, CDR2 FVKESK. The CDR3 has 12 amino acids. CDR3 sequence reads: CASSQWYNEQFF.

The CDR3 here is CSVVTGNREQFF. V is TRBV29-1 and J is TRBJ2-1; TCRdb selects TRBD1, and the lack of DNA leaves this call unchecked. Germline CDR1 SQVTM, CDR2 ANQGSEA. The CDR3 is made up of 12 amino acids.

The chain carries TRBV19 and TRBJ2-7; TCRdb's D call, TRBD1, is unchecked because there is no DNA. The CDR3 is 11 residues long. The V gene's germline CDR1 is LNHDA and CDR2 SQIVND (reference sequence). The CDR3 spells CASKGNYEQYF.

The CDR3 loop reads CASSRLSGQGNPGANVLTF. The chain is built from TRBV23-1 and TRBJ2-6; TCRdb's D call of TRBD1 is untestable without DNA. TRBV23-1 is placed among ORFs of uncertain function. The CDR3 spans 19 residues.

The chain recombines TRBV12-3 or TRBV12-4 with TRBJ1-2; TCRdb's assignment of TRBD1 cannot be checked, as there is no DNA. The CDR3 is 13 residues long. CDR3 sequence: CASSLQGTYGYTF.

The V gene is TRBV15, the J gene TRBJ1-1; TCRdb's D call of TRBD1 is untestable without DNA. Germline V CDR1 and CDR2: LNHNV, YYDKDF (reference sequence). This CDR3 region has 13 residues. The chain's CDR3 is CATNRPGGTEAFF.

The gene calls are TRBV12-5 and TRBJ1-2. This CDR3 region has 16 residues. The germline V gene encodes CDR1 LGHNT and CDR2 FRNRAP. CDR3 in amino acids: CASGLFRVPTNYGYTF.

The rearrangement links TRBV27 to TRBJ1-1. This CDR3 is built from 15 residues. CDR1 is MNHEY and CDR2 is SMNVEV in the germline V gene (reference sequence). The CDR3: CASSSRGAENTEAFF.

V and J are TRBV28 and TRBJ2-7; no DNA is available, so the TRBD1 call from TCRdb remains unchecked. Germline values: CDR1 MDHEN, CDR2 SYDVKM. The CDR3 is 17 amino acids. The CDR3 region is CASSYLTGTGGSYEQYF.

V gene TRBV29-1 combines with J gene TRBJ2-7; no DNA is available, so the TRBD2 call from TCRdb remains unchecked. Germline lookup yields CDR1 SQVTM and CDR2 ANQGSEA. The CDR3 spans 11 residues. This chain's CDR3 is CSVEIGTLSWF.

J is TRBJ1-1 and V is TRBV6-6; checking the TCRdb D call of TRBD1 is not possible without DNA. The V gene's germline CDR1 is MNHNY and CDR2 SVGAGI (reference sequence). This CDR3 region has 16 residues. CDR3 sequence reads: CASSYPSRGGLTEAFF.

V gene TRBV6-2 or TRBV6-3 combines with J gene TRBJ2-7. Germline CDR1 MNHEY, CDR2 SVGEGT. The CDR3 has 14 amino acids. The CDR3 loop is CASTPGEELYEQYF.

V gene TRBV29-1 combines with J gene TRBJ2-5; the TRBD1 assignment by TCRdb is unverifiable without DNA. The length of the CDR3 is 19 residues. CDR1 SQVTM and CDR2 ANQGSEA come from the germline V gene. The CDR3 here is CSVELLDRDGTLKQETQYF.

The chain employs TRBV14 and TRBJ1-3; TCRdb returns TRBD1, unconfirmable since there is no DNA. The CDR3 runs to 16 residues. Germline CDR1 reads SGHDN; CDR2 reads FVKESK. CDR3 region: CASSRLQQGNGNTIYF.

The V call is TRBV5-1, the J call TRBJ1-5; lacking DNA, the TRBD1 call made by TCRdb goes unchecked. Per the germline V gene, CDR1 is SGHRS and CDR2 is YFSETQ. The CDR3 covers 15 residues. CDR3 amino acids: CASSEWGVDNQPQHF.

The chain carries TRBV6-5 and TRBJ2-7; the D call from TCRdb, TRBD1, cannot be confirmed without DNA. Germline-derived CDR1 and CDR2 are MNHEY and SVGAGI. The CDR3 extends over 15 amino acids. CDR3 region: CASSAWGSGVYEQYF.

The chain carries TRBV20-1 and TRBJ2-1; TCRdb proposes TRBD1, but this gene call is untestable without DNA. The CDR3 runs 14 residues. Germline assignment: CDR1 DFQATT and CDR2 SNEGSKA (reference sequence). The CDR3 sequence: CSASGQGSYNEQFF.

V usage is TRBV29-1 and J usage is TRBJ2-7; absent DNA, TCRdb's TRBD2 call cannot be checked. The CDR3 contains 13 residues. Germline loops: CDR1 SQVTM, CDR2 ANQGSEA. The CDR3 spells CSVVWGDLYEQYF.

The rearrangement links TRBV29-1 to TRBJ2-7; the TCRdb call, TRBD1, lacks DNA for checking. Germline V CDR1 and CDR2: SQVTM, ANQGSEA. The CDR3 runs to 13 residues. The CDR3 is CSVDSGVQGEQYF.

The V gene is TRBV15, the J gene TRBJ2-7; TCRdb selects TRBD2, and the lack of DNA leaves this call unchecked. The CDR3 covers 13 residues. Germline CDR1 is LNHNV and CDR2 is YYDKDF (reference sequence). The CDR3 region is CATSVSGTYEQYF.

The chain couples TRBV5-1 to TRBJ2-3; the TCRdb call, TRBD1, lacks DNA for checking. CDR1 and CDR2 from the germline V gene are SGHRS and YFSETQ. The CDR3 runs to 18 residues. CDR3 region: CASSLEGGAATSTDTQYF.

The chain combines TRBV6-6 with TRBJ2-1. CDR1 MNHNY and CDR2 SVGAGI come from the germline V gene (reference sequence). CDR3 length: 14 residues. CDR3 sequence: CASSYESSYNEQFF.

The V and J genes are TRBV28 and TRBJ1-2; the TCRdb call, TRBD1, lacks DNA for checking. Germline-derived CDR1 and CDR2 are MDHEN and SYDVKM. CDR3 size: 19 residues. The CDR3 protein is CASSTPTGGNGLSDYGYTF.

The CDR3 reads CASSSPGQGALYEQYF. The chain joins TRBV27 to TRBJ2-7; the TCRdb call, TRBD1, lacks DNA for checking. The germline V gene has CDR1 MNHEY and CDR2 SMNVEV (reference sequence). There are 16 residues in the CDR3.

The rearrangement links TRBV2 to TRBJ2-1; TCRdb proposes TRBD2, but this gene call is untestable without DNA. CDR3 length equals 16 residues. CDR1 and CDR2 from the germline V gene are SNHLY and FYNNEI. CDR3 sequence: CAIILAPGSSYNEQFF.

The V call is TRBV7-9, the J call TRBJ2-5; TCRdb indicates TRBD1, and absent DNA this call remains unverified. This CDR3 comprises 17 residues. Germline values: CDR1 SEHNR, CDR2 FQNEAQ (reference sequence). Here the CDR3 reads CASSPGTGDARRETQYF.

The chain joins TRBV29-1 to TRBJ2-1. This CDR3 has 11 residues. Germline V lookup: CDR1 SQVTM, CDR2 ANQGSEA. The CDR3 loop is CSVVSSWSQFF.

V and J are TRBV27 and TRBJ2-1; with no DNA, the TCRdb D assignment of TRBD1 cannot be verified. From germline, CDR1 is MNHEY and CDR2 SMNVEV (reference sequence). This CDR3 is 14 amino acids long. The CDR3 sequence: CASSLSTHTGEQFF.

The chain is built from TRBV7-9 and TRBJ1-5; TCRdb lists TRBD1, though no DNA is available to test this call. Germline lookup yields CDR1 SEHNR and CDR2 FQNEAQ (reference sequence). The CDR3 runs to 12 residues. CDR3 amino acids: CASSLEGEPQHF.